The clone carrying this T cell receptor (beta chain) was counted at least ten times. What it binds is unknown. Germline V CDR1 and CDR2: ENHRY, SYGVKD. The CDR3 covers 14 residues. The germline V and J ends were trimmed by 0 bases and 1 base, with 6 bases remaining between them. After constant-region reverse-primer amplification, full-length variable regions underwent semi-nested PCR with Nested Universal Primer A. TCRdb re-analysed the 5' RACE reads in MiXCR, keeping a single row per CDR3 protein. This table holds roughly 45,000 distinct CDR3 sequences, approximately 31% found once. The study's findings and limits: Tumor memory CD4+ T cell TCR gene usage clustered with blood and lymph node memory CD4+ cells and lymph node naive CD4+ cells.

Sequencing was done on a sample of tumor-infiltrating memory CD4+ T cells sorted from the breast tumor. Indicated subset: memory CD4+ T cells, CD4+CD45RO+CD25-. This sequence originates from a female donor with breast cancer. This rearrangement joins TRBV10-3 to TRBJ1-1; no reliable D call. The CDR3 DNA reads as TGTGCCATCAGTGAGTCGAGGCGGAACACTGAAGCTTTCTTT. Translating it yields CAISESRRNTEAFF.